This T cell receptor beta chain was documented in a study of early stage breast cancer tumors. Findings and limits, study-wide: Tumors had roughly 2.5-fold higher T cell density than normal breast.

Sequenced by immunoSEQ multiplex PCR; TCRdb stores in-frame clones only, minus some. The table includes about 28,000 clones, roughly 81% detected once. As to this clone: What it binds is not known.

This clonotype was sampled from a person aged 35-49 years with breast cancer. What was sequenced was blood.

The DNA for the CDR3 is TGCAGCGTCTATTCCCCCTGGGACTCCCGCCAAGAGACCCAGTACTTC. Amino acid sequence: CSVYSPWDSRQETQYF. J is TRBJ2-5 and V is TRBV29-1; tentatively, D is TRBD2 (6 bases). The CDR3 length is 16 residues. V was cut by 6 bases and J by 1 base, with 21 bases left in between. Per the germline V gene, CDR1 is SQVTM and CDR2 is ANQGSEA.